This T cell receptor beta chain was profiled in a study of somatic mutations in cytotoxic T cells in rheumatoid arthritis. The data were produced by immunoSEQ multiplex PCR, yet TCRdb's version contains in-frame clones alone and is incomplete. Of around 11,000 clones in the sample, over 55% were seen once. V was clipped by 4 bases and J by 2 bases; unmatched bases: 7. The CDR3 has 15 residues. Per the germline V gene, CDR1 is MGHRA and CDR2 is YSYEKL. The chain links TRBV4-1 to TRBJ2-7, with TRBD2 matching over 8 bases. What was sequenced was CD8+ T cells sorted from blood. The sequence came from an adult with rheumatoid arthritis. The CDR3 region has the DNA TGCGCCAGCAGCCTTGTAGCGGGGAGTACCTACGAGCAGTACTTC. Its protein product is CASSLVAGSTYEQYF.